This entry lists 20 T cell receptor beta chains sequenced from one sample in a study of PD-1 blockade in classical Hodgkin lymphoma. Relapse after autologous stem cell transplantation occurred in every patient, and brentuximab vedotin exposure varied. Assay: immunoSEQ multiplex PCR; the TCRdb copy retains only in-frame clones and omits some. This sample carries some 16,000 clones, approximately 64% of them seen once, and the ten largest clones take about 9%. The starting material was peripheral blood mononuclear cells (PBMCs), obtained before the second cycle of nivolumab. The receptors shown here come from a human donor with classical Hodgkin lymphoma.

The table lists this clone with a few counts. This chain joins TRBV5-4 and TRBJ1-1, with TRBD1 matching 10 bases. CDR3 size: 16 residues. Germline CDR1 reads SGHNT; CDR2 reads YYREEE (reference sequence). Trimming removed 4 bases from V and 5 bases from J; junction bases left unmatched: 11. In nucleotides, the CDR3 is TGTGCCAGCAGCCCCACGCCGGACAGGGGGGGGACTGAAGCTTTCTTT. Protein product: CASSPTPDRGGTEAFF.

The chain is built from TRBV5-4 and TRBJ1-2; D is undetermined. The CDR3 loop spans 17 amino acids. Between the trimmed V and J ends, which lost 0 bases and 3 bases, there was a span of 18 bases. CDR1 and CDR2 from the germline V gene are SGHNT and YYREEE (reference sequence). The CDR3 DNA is TGTGCCAGCAGCTTGGGCCTCTCGGTGATAGAGGACTATGGCTACACCTTC. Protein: CASSLGLSVIEDYGYTF.

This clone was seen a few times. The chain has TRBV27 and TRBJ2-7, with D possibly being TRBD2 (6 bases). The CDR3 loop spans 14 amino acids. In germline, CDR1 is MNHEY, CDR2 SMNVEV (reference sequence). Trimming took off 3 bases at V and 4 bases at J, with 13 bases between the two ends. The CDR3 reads CASSFLGSGYEQYF. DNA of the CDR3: TGTGCCAGCAGTTTTTTAGGGAGCGGGTACGAGCAGTACTTC.

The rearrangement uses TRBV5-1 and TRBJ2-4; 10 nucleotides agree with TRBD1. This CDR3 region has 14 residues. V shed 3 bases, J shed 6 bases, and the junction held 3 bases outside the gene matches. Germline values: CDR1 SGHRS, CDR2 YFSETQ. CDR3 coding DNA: TGCGCCAGCAGCTCCCGGGACAGGGGAAACATTCAGTACTTC. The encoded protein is CASSSRDRGNIQYF.

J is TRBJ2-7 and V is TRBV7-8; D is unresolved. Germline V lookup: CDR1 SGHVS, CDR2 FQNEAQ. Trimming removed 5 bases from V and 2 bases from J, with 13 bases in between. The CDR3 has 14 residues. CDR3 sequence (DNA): TGTGCCAGCAGCCCATATTCGGGCCCCTACGAGCAGTACTTC. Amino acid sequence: CASSPYSGPYEQYF. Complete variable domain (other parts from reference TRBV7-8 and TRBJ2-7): GAGVSQSPRYKVAKRGQDVALRCDPISGHVSLFWYQQALGQGPEFLTYFQNEAQLDKSGLPSDRFFAERPEGSVSTLKIQRTQQEDSAVYLCASSPYSGPYEQYFGPGTRLTVT.

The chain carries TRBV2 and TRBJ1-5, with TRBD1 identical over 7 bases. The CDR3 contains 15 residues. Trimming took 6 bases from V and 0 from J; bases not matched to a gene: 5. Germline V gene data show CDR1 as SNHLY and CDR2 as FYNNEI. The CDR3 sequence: CASRGTDHSNQPQHF. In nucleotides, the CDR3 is TGTGCCAGCAGGGGGACAGACCATAGCAATCAGCCCCAGCATTTT.

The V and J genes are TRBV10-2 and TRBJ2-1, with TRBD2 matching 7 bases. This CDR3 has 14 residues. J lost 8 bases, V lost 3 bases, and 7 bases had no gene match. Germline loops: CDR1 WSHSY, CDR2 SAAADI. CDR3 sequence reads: CASSDFSGSDEQFF. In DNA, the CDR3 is TGCGCCAGCAGTGATTTTAGCGGGTCCGATGAGCAGTTCTTC.

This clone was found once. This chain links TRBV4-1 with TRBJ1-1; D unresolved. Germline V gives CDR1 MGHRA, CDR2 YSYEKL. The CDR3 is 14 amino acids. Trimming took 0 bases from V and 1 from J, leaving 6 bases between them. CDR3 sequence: CASSQESPNTEAFF. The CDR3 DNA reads TGCGCCAGCAGCCAAGAATCGCCGAACACTGAAGCTTTCTTT.

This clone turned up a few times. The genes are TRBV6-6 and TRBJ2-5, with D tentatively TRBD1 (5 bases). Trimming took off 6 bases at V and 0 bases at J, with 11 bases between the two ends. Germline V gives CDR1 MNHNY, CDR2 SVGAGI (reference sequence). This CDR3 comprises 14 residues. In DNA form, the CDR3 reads TGTGCCAGCAGCTCGGAACAGGACCAAGAGACCCAGTACTTC. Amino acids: CASSSEQDQETQYF.

CDR3 in DNA: TGTGCCAGCAGGAGGACAGGGGTGGGTAACTATGGCTACACCTTC. Protein: CASRRTGVGNYGYTF. V gene TRBV2 combines with J gene TRBJ1-2; 9 nucleotides align to TRBD1. The CDR3 consists of 15 residues. The trim removed 6 bases at V and 1 base at J, leaving 6 bases unmatched. CDR1 and CDR2 (germline): SNHLY, FYNNEI.

The CDR3 coding sequence is TGTGCCTGGAGTGTACTGGGGGGTTTGGACGAGCAGTACTTC. This sequence encodes CAWSVLGGLDEQYF. This chain joins TRBV30 and TRBJ2-7; the D gene is possibly TRBD2 (6 bases). This CDR3 is built from 14 residues. Germline V gene sequence: CDR1 GTSNPN, CDR2 SVGIG (reference sequence). The V end lost 0 bases, the J end lost 5 bases, and 14 bases lay between the germline ends.

For the CDR3, the DNA is TGTGCCAGCACGAAAGACAGGGGATACAATGAGCAGTTCTTC. Its protein product is CASTKDRGYNEQFF. The V call is TRBV6-1, the J call TRBJ2-1, with 8 bases lining up with TRBD1. Germline-derived CDR1 and CDR2 are MNHNS and SASEGT. This CDR3 contains 14 residues. The ends lost 7 bases at V and 4 bases at J; junction bases unmatched: 6.

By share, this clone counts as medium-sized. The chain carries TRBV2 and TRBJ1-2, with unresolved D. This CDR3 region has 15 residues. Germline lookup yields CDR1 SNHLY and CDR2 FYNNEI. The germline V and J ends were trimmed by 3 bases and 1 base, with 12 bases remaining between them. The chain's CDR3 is CASSELLPFNYGYTF. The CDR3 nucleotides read TGTGCCAGCAGTGAGTTACTTCCTTTTAACTATGGCTACACCTTC.

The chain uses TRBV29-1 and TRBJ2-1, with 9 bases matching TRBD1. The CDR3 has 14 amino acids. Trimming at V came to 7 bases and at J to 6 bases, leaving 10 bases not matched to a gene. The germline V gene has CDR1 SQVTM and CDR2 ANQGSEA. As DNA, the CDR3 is TGCAGCGGGGGGAACAGGGGGCGTTTCAATGAGCAGTTCTTC. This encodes CSGGNRGRFNEQFF.

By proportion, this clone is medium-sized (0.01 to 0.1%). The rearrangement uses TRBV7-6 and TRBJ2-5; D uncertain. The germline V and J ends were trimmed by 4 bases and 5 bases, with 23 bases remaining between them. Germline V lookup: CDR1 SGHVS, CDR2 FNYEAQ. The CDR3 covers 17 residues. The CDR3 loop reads CASSSIPDLAPLETQYF. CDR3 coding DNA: TGTGCCAGCAGCTCCATACCGGACCTGGCCCCGCTGGAGACCCAGTACTTC.

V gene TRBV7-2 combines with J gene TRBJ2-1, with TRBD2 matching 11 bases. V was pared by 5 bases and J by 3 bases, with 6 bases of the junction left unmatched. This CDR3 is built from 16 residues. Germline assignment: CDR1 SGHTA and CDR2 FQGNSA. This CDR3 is CASSPRTSGFYNEQFF. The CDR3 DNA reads TGTGCCAGCAGCCCACGGACTAGCGGGTTCTACAATGAGCAGTTCTTC.

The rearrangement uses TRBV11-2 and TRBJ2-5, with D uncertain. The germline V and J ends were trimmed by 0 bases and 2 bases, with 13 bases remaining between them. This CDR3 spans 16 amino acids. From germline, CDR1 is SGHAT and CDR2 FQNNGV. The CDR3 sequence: CASSLDPGFNQETQYF. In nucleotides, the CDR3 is TGTGCCAGCAGCTTAGATCCCGGTTTTAATCAAGAGACCCAGTACTTC. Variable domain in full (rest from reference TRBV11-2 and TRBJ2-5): EAGVAQSPRYKIIEKRQSVAFWCNPISGHATLYWYQQILGQGPKLLIQFQNNGVVDDSQLPKDRFSAERLKGVDSTLKIQPAKLEDSAVYLCASSLDPGFNQETQYFGPGTRLLVL.

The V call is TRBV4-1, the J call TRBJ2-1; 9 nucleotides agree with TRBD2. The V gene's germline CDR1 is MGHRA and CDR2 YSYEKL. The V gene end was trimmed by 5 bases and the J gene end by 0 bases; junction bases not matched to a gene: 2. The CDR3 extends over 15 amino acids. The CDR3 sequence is CASSGSGSSYNEQFF. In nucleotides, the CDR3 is TGCGCCAGCAGCGGTAGCGGGAGCTCCTACAATGAGCAGTTCTTC.

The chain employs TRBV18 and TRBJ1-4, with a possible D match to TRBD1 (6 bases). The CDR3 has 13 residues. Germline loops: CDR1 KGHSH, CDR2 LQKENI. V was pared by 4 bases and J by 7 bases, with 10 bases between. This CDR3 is CASSRGGSEKLFF. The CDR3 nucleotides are TGTGCCAGCTCACGAGGGGGGAGTGAAAAACTGTTTTTT.

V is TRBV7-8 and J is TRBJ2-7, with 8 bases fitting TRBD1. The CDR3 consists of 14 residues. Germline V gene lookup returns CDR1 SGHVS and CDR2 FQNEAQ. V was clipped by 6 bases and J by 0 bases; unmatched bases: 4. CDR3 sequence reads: CASRQGVNSYEQYF. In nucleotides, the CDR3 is TGTGCCAGCAGACAGGGGGTTAACTCCTACGAGCAGTACTTC.